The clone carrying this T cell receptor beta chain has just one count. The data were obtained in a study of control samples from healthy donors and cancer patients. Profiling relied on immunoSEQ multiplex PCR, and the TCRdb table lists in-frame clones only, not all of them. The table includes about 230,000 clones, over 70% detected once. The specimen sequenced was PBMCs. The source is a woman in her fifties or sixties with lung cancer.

The CDR3 region is CATSSQPGQGPEKLFF. As DNA, the CDR3 is TGTGCCACCAGCAGCCAACCGGGACAGGGCCCTGAAAAACTGTTTTTT. The chain joins TRBV15 to TRBJ1-4, with TRBD1 matching 9 bases. The CDR3 is 16 amino acids. Germline trimming cut 3 bases from V and 7 bases from J; bases unmatched to any gene: 9. Germline V lookup: CDR1 LNHNV, CDR2 YYDKDF (reference sequence).